This TCR beta chain was captured in a study of blood T cell repertoires in COVID-19. Background on the study: The United States, Italy and Spain were the sources of the acute and convalescent COVID-19 samples.

The CDR3 loop spans 18 amino acids. CDR1 and CDR2 (germline): SEHNR, FQNEAQ (reference sequence). The V segment lost 5 bases and the J segment 4 bases; nucleotides outside the gene matches: 17. Generated by immunoSEQ multiplex PCR, the TCRdb table keeps only in-frame clones and is missing some. The sample has 90,000 to 150,000 clones, 65% to 80% seen once; the top ten hold under 3%. The TCR comes from a man over 45 with acute or convalescent COVID-19. Material: peripheral blood. The chain has TRBV7-9 and TRBJ1-2; 9 bases agree with TRBD1. The CDR3 DNA sequence: TGTGCCAGCAGCCAGAATCCGGGACAGGGTCGTCTCGCCTATGGCTACACCTTC. Its translation is CASSQNPGQGRLAYGYTF.